One TCR beta chain is described in this entry. This sample stems from a study of blood T cell repertoires in COVID-19. V shed 4 bases and J 2 bases; nucleotides not matched to a gene: 12. This CDR3 region has 18 residues. Germline V gene sequence: CDR1 MGHRA, CDR2 YSYEKL. Assay used: immunoSEQ multiplex PCR; TCRdb lists only in-frame clones, some missing. The sample holds fewer than 200,000 clones, 80% to 85% seen once. This TCR came from a woman in her 70s with COVID-19, enrolled during active disease. The chain joins TRBV4-1 to TRBJ2-3; the match to TRBD2 covers 10 bases. The sequenced sample was peripheral blood. The CDR3 reads CASSLGVIAGGVTDTQYF. The CDR3 bases are TGCGCCAGCAGCCTGGGGGTAATAGCGGGAGGTGTCACAGATACGCAGTATTTT.